One sample yielded the 6 T cell receptor beta chains listed below, sequenced in a study of blood T cell repertoires in COVID-19. Repertoires were generated with immunoSEQ multiplex PCR, while TCRdb's copy carries only in-frame clones and drops some. The sample shows roughly 100,000 clones, 70% to 85% of them seen only once. The sequenced sample consisted of peripheral blood. The source of these receptors is a man aged 70-80 years with acute or convalescent COVID-19.

The chain couples TRBV18 to TRBJ2-2; D uncertain. The CDR3 contains 14 residues. Trimming removed 3 bases from V and 2 bases from J, with 7 bases in between. Germline-derived CDR1 and CDR2 are KGHSH and LQKENI. Written as DNA, the CDR3 is TGTGCCAGCTCACCGTCGGTCAACACCGGGGAGCTGTTTTTT. Residues: CASSPSVNTGELFF.

This clone was found a few times. V and J are TRBV18 and TRBJ1-1; the match to TRBD1 covers 9 bases. Looked up from germline, CDR1 is KGHSH and CDR2 is LQKENI. The V gene end was trimmed by 5 bases and the J gene end by 5 bases; junction bases not matched to a gene: 12. The CDR3 covers 16 residues. The CDR3 loop is CASSFGTRQGGTEAFF. The CDR3 DNA reads as TGTGCCAGCTCATTCGGGACTCGACAGGGGGGGACTGAAGCTTTCTTT.

This sequence joins TRBV2 and TRBJ1-1; unclear D gene. V gave up 7 bases and J gave up 1 base, with 13 bases separating them. The CDR3 sequence is 14 residues long. Germline assignment: CDR1 SNHLY and CDR2 FYNNEI. The chain's CDR3 is CASTVTLGNTEAFF. CDR3 in DNA: TGTGCCAGCACCGTGACGCTAGGGAACACTGAAGCTTTCTTT.

The rearrangement links TRBV18 to TRBJ2-3; 10 positions match TRBD2. There are 14 residues in the CDR3. The V gene end was trimmed by 6 bases and the J gene end by 8 bases; junction bases not matched to a gene: 8. CDR1 and CDR2 (germline): KGHSH, LQKENI. As DNA, the CDR3 is TGTGCCAGCTCTCTAGCGGGAGCGGCGACTACGCAGTATTTT. Translating it yields CASSLAGAATTQYF.

The chain combines TRBV6-1 with TRBJ1-5; no reliable D call. The CDR3 extends over 13 amino acids. CDR1 MNHNS and CDR2 SASEGT come from the germline V gene. The V and J ends lost 0 bases and 9 bases respectively, with 9 bases between them. In DNA form, the CDR3 reads TGTGCCAGCAGTGAAGCCCACAGTATGCCCCAGCATTTT. Protein product: CASSEAHSMPQHF.

The chain is built from TRBV18 and TRBJ2-7; 8 nucleotides match TRBD1. V shed 4 bases and J 5 bases; nucleotides not matched to a gene: 1. CDR1 KGHSH and CDR2 LQKENI come from the germline V gene. The length of the CDR3 is 12 residues. The CDR3 loop reads CASSQDRDEQYF. The CDR3 nucleotides are TGTGCCAGCTCACAGGACAGGGACGAGCAGTACTTC.